The entry below describes one TCR beta chain. Its binding antigen is unknown. No much larger clone exists at a distance of one base, and base qualities are not known. The CDR3 has 18 amino acids, counting the end cysteine and phenylalanine. Of the read, only the CDR3 DNA is kept; its 54 bases are in frame from base 1. The junction shows trimming of 3 bases on V and 1 base on J, and the gene matches do not reach 12 bases of it. The library was obtained by RT-PCR. Sequencing took place on a NextSeq 550. TCRdb itself trimmed the public reads at Q25 with fastp, ran MiXCR and retained productive beta chains. Rows with a matching CDR3 protein are joined into one entry that keeps the most common DNA and genes. The sample records roughly 960,000 distinct CDR3 sequences, roughly 17% of which are singletons. The ten largest clones represent around 5.5% of the sample. These data are taken from a study of patients and donors after allogeneic stem cell transplantation (dated by TCRdb to about 2020).

Sequencing was done on a sample of blood, either unsorted or a sorted T cell fraction (not recorded which). The chain is encoded by TRBV12-3 or TRBV12-4 joined to TRBJ1-5; 7 bases in the middle match TRBD1. The clonotype originates from a human donor who was either an allogeneic HSCT recipient or a stem cell or donor lymphocyte infusion donor (not recorded which). It is not recorded whose cells these are; they may come from a transplant donor. The DNA is TGTGCCAGCAGTTTTGGGCCCCGGGACAGTACAAGCAATCAGCCCCAGCATTTT. Translated, it reads CASSFGPRDSTSNQPQHF.